Included here is one TCR beta chain sequence, with context. What it binds is unknown. The source of the sample is a study of cytomegalovirus exposure and HLA in healthy donors. The CDR3 extends over 14 amino acids. From germline, CDR1 is LNHDA and CDR2 SQIVND (reference sequence). The V end lost 2 bases, the J end lost 7 bases, and 12 bases lay between the germline ends. The PCR contained 60 Vbeta and 13 Jbeta primers. The repertoire was sequenced with immunoSEQ multiplex PCR; TCRdb's copy has only in-frame clones and lacks some. The sample has about 180,000 clones; 70% to 85% are singletons. Points from the study as a whole: Per a prior analysis, the majority of TCR beta V segments were productive roughly 87% or roughly 30% of the time.

This receptor was identified in a woman aged 55-70 years in good health and CMV-seropositive. Sequenced input: PBMCs. The V and J genes are TRBV19 and TRBJ1-5, with D possibly being TRBD1 (5 bases). For the CDR3, the DNA is TGTGCCAGTAGTATAACCCAGGGAACCCAGCCCCAGCATTTT. This encodes CASSITQGTQPQHF.